A selection of T cell receptor beta chains follows, all from one sample in a study of human T cells and chemical hapten exposure. MiXCR, applied by TCRdb to the RACE reads, yields one record per CDR3 protein. The sample has about 94,000 distinct CDR3 sequences, approximately 9.3% seen once. This material consisted of whole blood, taken in connection with sensitization to the hapten diphenylcyclopropenone (DPC). Receptors originate from a middle-aged woman with alopecia areata. Some clones in this sample may be carry-over from other donors' samples. Both conserved end residues are part of each CDR3. Each record gives: V gene, D gene, clone size, J gene, CDR3 protein, CDR3 DNA. A D gene is named only where the DNA matches it firmly. Only part of the rows carry a size: once, few, many, or a class if the clone is expanded.

v_call: TRBV6-2/TRBV6-3
d_call: -
clone_size: many
j_call: TRBJ2-1
cdr3_aa: CASSYRDKYNEQFF
cdr3_nt: TGTGCCAGCAGTTACCGGGACAAATACAATGAGCAGTTCTTC

v_call: TRBV29-1
d_call: -
clone_size: many
j_call: TRBJ1-2
cdr3_aa: CSVELVPGYGYTF
cdr3_nt: TGCAGCGTTGAACTCGTCCCTGGCTATGGCTACACCTTC

v_call: TRBV12-3/TRBV12-4
d_call: TRBD1
clone_size: few
j_call: TRBJ1-6
cdr3_aa: CASSPPRQGSNSPLHF
cdr3_nt: TGTGCCAGCAGTCCGCCTAGACAGGGAAGTAATTCACCCCTCCACTTT

v_call: TRBV7-9
d_call: -
clone_size: -
j_call: TRBJ2-6
cdr3_aa: CASSLARTAFSGANVLTF
cdr3_nt: TGTGCCAGCAGCTTAGCGAGGACGGCATTCTCTGGGGCCAACGTCCTGACTTTC

v_call: TRBV27
d_call: TRBD2
clone_size: few
j_call: TRBJ2-7
cdr3_aa: CASSLFPGGEQYF
cdr3_nt: TGTGCCAGCAGTTTATTTCCGGGGGGCGAGCAGTACTTC

v_call: TRBV7-8
d_call: -
clone_size: few
j_call: TRBJ1-2
cdr3_aa: CASSLGQGNGYTF
cdr3_nt: TGTGCCAGCAGCTTAGGTCAGGGAAATGGCTACACCTTC

v_call: TRBV7-9
d_call: -
clone_size: few
j_call: TRBJ1-5
cdr3_aa: CASAAPMGQPQHF
cdr3_nt: TGTGCCAGCGCCGCACCCATGGGTCAGCCCCAGCATTTT

v_call: TRBV18
d_call: -
clone_size: many
j_call: TRBJ1-5
cdr3_aa: CASSPAPNGNQPQHF
cdr3_nt: TGTGCCAGCTCACCGGCACCGAACGGCAATCAGCCCCAGCATTTT

v_call: TRBV20-1
d_call: TRBD2
clone_size: many
j_call: TRBJ2-1
cdr3_aa: CSARGLYSTSGAYNEQFF
cdr3_nt: TGCAGTGCTCGAGGCCTGTACTCGACTAGCGGAGCCTACAATGAGCAGTTCTTC

v_call: TRBV5-1
d_call: TRBD1
clone_size: -
j_call: TRBJ2-2
cdr3_aa: CASSLTGGANGELFF
cdr3_nt: TGCGCCAGCAGCTTGACAGGGGGCGCAAACGGGGAGCTGTTTTTT

v_call: TRBV28
d_call: -
clone_size: -
j_call: TRBJ2-3
cdr3_aa: CASSPHNPSTDTQYF
cdr3_nt: TGTGCCAGCAGTCCACATAACCCTAGCACAGATACGCAGTATTTT